The clone carrying this T cell receptor beta chain was seen a few times. Antigen specificity is unknown. The CDR3 covers 13 residues. The germline V gene has CDR1 LGHNA and CDR2 YNFKEQ. V gave up 0 bases and J gave up 3 bases, with 6 bases separating them. Assaying covered about 99,000 TCR templates per sample. Libraries were prepared by immunoSEQ multiplex PCR; TCRdb keeps only in-frame clonotypes and omits some of them. This sample yields 85,000 to 130,000 clones, of which approximately 94% are seen a single time; approximately 0.58% belongs to the top ten. The data were taken from a study of siplizumab effects on memory and regulatory T cells. Study-wide findings and caveats: Mean Treg-derived proportions of mappable alloreactive CD4+ clones were over 65% for siplizumab and about 30% for controls.

The source is a human donor in good health. Sequencing was done on a sample of Tregs sorted from blood. The chain joins TRBV4-2 to TRBJ2-7; D gene uncertain. The CDR3 nucleotides are TGTGCCAGCAGCCAAGATGGAGTCTACGAGCAGTACTTC. This codes for CASSQDGVYEQYF.